This T cell receptor beta chain was captured by sequencing in a study of shared clonotypes between healthy human individuals. Donors were healthy HIV-negative adults without recent acute infections or vaccinations. General observations from the study: Generally, naive subsets (rather than memory subsets) showed larger estimated richness. Clonotypes not shared had lower generation probabilities than those common to all four donors.

As to this clone: The antigen is unknown.

V was pared by 4 bases and J by 9 bases, with 15 bases between. Germline values: CDR1 SGHAT, CDR2 FQNNGV. The CDR3 is 13 amino acids. Data came from immunoSEQ multiplex PCR; TCRdb stores just in-frame clones and leaves some out. The sample holds roughly 1 million clones, around 78% seen once. The receptor's source is a man aged 18 to 29 in good health. Some clones in this sample may be carry-over from other donors' samples. Sequencing was carried out using memory CD4+ T cells from PBMCs. Documented subset: CD45RA-negative fraction. This chain connects TRBV11-2 to TRBJ1-1, with D possibly TRBD1 on 5 matching bases. The CDR3 loop is CASSSEVAGKAFF. In nucleotides, the CDR3 is TGTGCCAGCAGCTCAGAGGTAGCAGGGAAAGCTTTCTTT.